The rows below give T cell receptor beta chains drawn from one sample of a study of T cell repertoires in cytomegalovirus infection. TCRdb passed the reads through MiXCR, listing each CDR3 protein once. The repertoire includes some 920,000 distinct CDR3 sequences, approximately 31% of them detected once, and 13% sits in the top ten. Which antigens these TCRs recognize remains unknown. The sample was cultured CD8+ T cells from PBMCs, taken from culture after CMV antigen stimulation. These receptors all stem from a human donor in good health (CMV status not recorded). Some clones in this sample may be carry-over from other donors' samples. CDR3s include the opening cysteine and the closing phenylalanine or tryptophan. A D gene is named only where the DNA matches it firmly. Rows give clone size only sometimes, using once, few, many, or a class for an expanded clone.

d_call j_call v_call clone_size cdr3_nt cdr3_aa
- TRBJ2-3 TRBV4-1 - TGCGCCAGCAGCCAAGATCGCGGTATGGGGACAACAGATACGCAGTATTTT CASSQDRGMGTTDTQYF
- TRBJ1-1 TRBV9 - TGCGCCAGCAGCGTAGGAGCGGGGGACACTGAAGCTTTCTTT CASSVGAGDTEAFF
- TRBJ1-5 TRBV27 - TGTGCCAGCAGGGCCGGTTGGCAGCCCCAGCATTTT CASRAGWQPQHF
- TRBJ1-1 TRBV4-1 few TGCGCCAGCAGCCAGCTAGGGATACCTGAAGCTTTCTTT CASSQLGIPEAFF
- TRBJ2-7 TRBV5-8 - TGTGCCAGCAGCTTGGTTACAGACAACTCCTGCGAGCAGTACTTC CASSLVTDNSCEQYF
- TRBJ2-1 TRBV4-1 - TGCGCCAGCAGCCAAACAGGGCCTGAGCAGTTCTTC CASSQTGPEQFF
- TRBJ1-4 TRBV27 - TGTGCCAGCAGGCTAAACCAGGGGTGGCGGGAAAAACTGTTTTTT CASRLNQGWREKLFF
- TRBJ2-1 TRBV6-5 - TGTGCCAGCAGTTATTTTTTCCGGGGATCGGACGAGCAGTTCTTC CASSYFFRGSDEQFF
- TRBJ2-3 TRBV7-8 few TGTGCCAGCAGCTTAGGAGGAGGGTATGGGACAGATACGCAGTATTTT CASSLGGGYGTDTQYF
- TRBJ1-1 TRBV10-3 - TGTGCCATCAGTGAGCGGCGGCGACAAAGCCAACTTCCGGGAGCTTTCTTT CAISERRRQSQLPGAFF
- TRBJ2-1 TRBV5-8 - TGTGCCAGCAGCTTGGGGGACGTTAAAAGCTCCTACAATGAGCAGTTCTTC CASSLGDVKSSYNEQFF
- TRBJ2-3 TRBV4-1 once TGCGCCAGCAGCCGGGGTACAGGACCAGATACGCAGTATTTT CASSRGTGPDTQYF
- TRBJ1-5 TRBV19 few TGTGCCAGCGGGGGGGTCCGGCAGCCCCAGCATTTT CASGGVRQPQHF
- TRBJ2-1 TRBV2 - TGTGCCAGCACCAACATAGGACAAGGGAACAATGAGCAGTTCTTC CASTNIGQGNNEQFF
- TRBJ2-7 TRBV12-5 - TGTGCTAGTGGTTTGTACTCCTACGAGCAGTACTTC CASGLYSYEQYF
- TRBJ2-5 TRBV6-8 once TGTGCCAGCAGTCCCCTTGTAGAACAAGAGACCCAGTACTTC CASSPLVEQETQYF
TRBD1 TRBJ2-1 TRBV6-5 - TGTGCCAGCAGTTGGGACAGGGTAAATGAGCAGTTCTTC CASSWDRVNEQFF
TRBD2 TRBJ2-7 TRBV7-8 many TGTGCCAGCAGCTTAGCGGGGGGGGAGCTCTACGAGCAGTACTTC CASSLAGGELYEQYF
- TRBJ2-7 TRBV27 - TGTGCCAGCAGTTGGGGACGGCCCTCCGAGCAGTACTTC CASSWGRPSEQYF
- TRBJ2-3 TRBV7-9 many TGTGCCAGCAGCGGGATGTACTTCGGCACAGATACGCAGTATTTT CASSGMYFGTDTQYF
- TRBJ2-1 TRBV6-2/TRBV6-3 few TGTGCCAGCACCTTGCGGGATAGCTCCTACAATGAGCAGTTCTTC CASTLRDSSYNEQFF
- TRBJ2-7 TRBV10-2 few TGCGCCAGCAGTGGGGACCGAGCTATCATCGGAACCTACGAGCAGTACTTC CASSGDRAIIGTYEQYF
- TRBJ2-1 TRBV10-3 - TGTGCCATCAGTGAGTATTACCGGGACAATGAGCAGTTCTTC CAISEYYRDNEQFF
- TRBJ1-5 TRBV12-3/TRBV12-4 many TGTGCCAGCAGTTTAGAGCAGGCCGTCAATCAGCCCCAGCATTTT CASSLEQAVNQPQHF
- TRBJ2-1 TRBV6-6 few TGTGCCAGCACTTCCCTTGGCTTGGCGGATGAGCAGTTCTTC CASTSLGLADEQFF
- TRBJ2-5 TRBV28 - TGTGCCAGCAGTTTGTGGAGGGGATCTCAAGAGACCCAGTACTTC CASSLWRGSQETQYF
TRBD2 TRBJ2-1 TRBV6-2/TRBV6-3 - TGTGCCAGCAGTTACTCGAGACCGACTAGCGGAAAAAATGAGCAGTTCTTC CASSYSRPTSGKNEQFF
- TRBJ1-6 TRBV2 - TGTGCCAGCAGTGATTCGAGCCTCTATAATTCACCCCTCCACTTT CASSDSSLYNSPLHF
TRBD2 TRBJ2-3 TRBV6-5 - TGTGCCAGCAGTTACTCAACGGGGGGGATCGTAGCAGATACGCAGTATTTT CASSYSTGGIVADTQYF
TRBD1 TRBJ2-2 TRBV6-1 - TGTGCCAGCAGTGGCCGGGACAGGAGCACCGGGGAGCTGTTTTTT CASSGRDRSTGELFF
- TRBJ2-1 TRBV6-6 - TGTGCCAGCAGTTACGGCCAGGGTGAGAATGAGCAGTTCTTC CASSYGQGENEQFF
- TRBJ2-4 TRBV6-2/TRBV6-3 few TGTGCCAGCAGTTATCCATTCACGCTCGACACAGCCAAAAACATTCAGTACTTC CASSYPFTLDTAKNIQYF
- TRBJ1-4 TRBV2 - TGTGCCAGCAGTGAAGCCCTGGGAGGGGGAGGAGAAAAACTGTTTTTT CASSEALGGGGEKLFF
TRBD1 TRBJ2-4 TRBV6-6 - TGTGCCAGCACCCGACAGGGGGCGGCCAAAAACATTCAGTACTTC CASTRQGAAKNIQYF
- TRBJ2-3 TRBV24-1 - TGTGCCACCAGTGACCCTGTCACCCAGGGTAGTAGCACAGATACGCAGTATTTT CATSDPVTQGSSTDTQYF
TRBD1 TRBJ2-2 TRBV20-1 many TGCAGTGCTCCGGACAGGAGCACCGGGGAGCTGTTTTTT CSAPDRSTGELFF
TRBD1 TRBJ2-4 TRBV19 - TGTGCCAGTAGTTTCTTCCGGGACAGCTACCTTGAGTACTTC CASSFFRDSYLEYF
- TRBJ1-5 TRBV19 few TGTGCCAGTACTTTGAGGAGAGATAGCAATCAGCCCCAGCATTTT CASTLRRDSNQPQHF
- TRBJ2-1 TRBV7-9 many TGTGCCAGCAGCTTAGGCCGCGAGCAGTTCTTC CASSLGREQFF
- TRBJ2-6 TRBV12-5 few TGTGCTAGTGGTTACTCGTTGACAGAAACCTCTGGGGCCAACGTCCTGACTTTC CASGYSLTETSGANVLTF
TRBD1 TRBJ2-1 TRBV19 few TGTGCCAGTCGACAGGGGGTATACAATGAGCAGTTCTTC CASRQGVYNEQFF
- TRBJ2-7 TRBV7-9 few TGTGCCAGCAGCCCCTACTCGAGTGTTTCCTACGAGCAGTACTTC CASSPYSSVSYEQYF